The next 23 T cell receptor beta chains were all read from a single sample in a study of T cells in localized non-small cell lung cancer. The data were produced by immunoSEQ multiplex PCR, yet TCRdb's version contains in-frame clones alone and is incomplete. There are about 40,000 clones in the sample; around 88% occur only once, and approximately 6.4% lies in the top ten. The sample was peripheral blood, taken before any cancer treatment. The receptors originated from a man aged 40-75 years with stage I lung adenocarcinoma.

The CDR3 is CASSPYLAGGGTDTQYF. In DNA form, the CDR3 reads TGTGCCAGCAGCCCCTACCTAGCGGGAGGCGGCACAGATACGCAGTATTTT. The chain couples TRBV9 to TRBJ2-3; 11 bases map to TRBD2. Trimming removed 4 bases from V and 1 base from J; junction bases left unmatched: 8. CDR3 length equals 17 residues. Looked up from germline, CDR1 is SGDLS and CDR2 is YYNGEE.

The J gene is TRBJ2-1, the V gene TRBV5-1; D gene unclear. CDR3 size: 14 residues. V lost 4 bases to trimming and J lost 0 bases, with 8 bases between them. CDR1 is SGHRS and CDR2 is YFSETQ in the germline V gene. DNA of the CDR3: TGCGCCAGCAGCCCTCAAAGCTCCTACAATGAGCAGTTCTTC. Residues: CASSPQSSYNEQFF.

The chain joins TRBV7-6 to TRBJ2-7; TRBD2 is a possible D gene (5 bases). This CDR3 comprises 16 residues. The V gene lost 4 bases and the J gene lost 2 bases, with 18 bases spanning the gap. CDR1 and CDR2 (germline): SGHVS, FNYEAQ. The DNA of the CDR3 is TGTGCCAGCAGCTCCCGGTTAGGAGCGGCAGCCTACGAGCAGTACTTC. Translating gives CASSSRLGAAAYEQYF.

The rearrangement links TRBV10-3 to TRBJ2-7; 9 nucleotides agree with TRBD2. This CDR3 region has 14 residues. Germline loops: CDR1 ENHRY, CDR2 SYGVKD. With V trimmed by 8 bases and J by 3 bases, 8 bases remained unmatched. CDR3 residues: CAIRGTSPVYEQYF. The CDR3, as DNA: TGTGCCATCCGGGGGACTAGCCCCGTCTACGAGCAGTACTTC.

This sequence joins TRBV25-1 and TRBJ2-3; 10 nucleotides match TRBD2. J gave up 1 base and V 7 bases, and 5 bases lay outside the gene matches. This CDR3 has 15 amino acids. CDR1 is MGHDK and CDR2 is SYGVNS in the germline V gene. The CDR3 region has the DNA TGTGCCAGCACTAGCGGGAGAGGCCGCACAGATACGCAGTATTTT. As protein: CASTSGRGRTDTQYF.

The V call is TRBV5-8, the J call TRBJ2-3; D possibly matches TRBD1 or TRBD2 (5 bases each). This CDR3 region has 13 residues. Between the trimmed V and J ends, which lost 3 bases and 0 bases, there was a span of 5 bases. CDR1 and CDR2 from the germline V gene are SGHTS and YDEGEE. The CDR3 is CASSWGSTDTQYF. The DNA for the CDR3 is TGTGCCAGCAGCTGGGGGAGCACAGATACGCAGTATTTT.

This CDR3 reads CASSLGTGYEQYF. CDR3 coding DNA: TGTGCCAGCAGCTTAGGGACGGGCTACGAGCAGTACTTC. V is TRBV7-6 and J is TRBJ2-7; no clear D gene. V was cut by 1 base and J by 3 bases, with 7 bases left in between. The CDR3 totals 13 residues. Germline assignment: CDR1 SGHVS and CDR2 FNYEAQ.

The V gene is TRBV10-2, the J gene TRBJ2-6, with D unclear. V was shortened by 3 bases and J by 0 bases, with 3 bases between the two germline ends. Germline loops: CDR1 WSHSY, CDR2 SAAADI. This CDR3 contains 14 residues. CDR3 nucleotides: TGCGCCAGCAGTGACCCCTCTGGGGCCAACGTCCTGACTTTC. Translation: CASSDPSGANVLTF.

The genes are TRBV7-8 and TRBJ1-5; TRBD1 agrees at 7 bases. V trimming: 7 bases; J trimming: 1 base; junction bases outside the gene matches: 7. CDR1 and CDR2 from the germline V gene are SGHVS and FQNEAQ. This CDR3 is 15 amino acids long. The CDR3 nucleotides read TGTGCCAGCAAAAAATTAGGGGGCAGCAATCAGCCCCAGCATTTT. Amino acids: CASKKLGGSNQPQHF.

This chain connects TRBV6-5 to TRBJ2-1; 7 nucleotides line up with TRBD2. The V gene's germline CDR1 is MNHEY and CDR2 SVGAGI. The CDR3 has 13 amino acids. Trimming at V came to 8 bases and at J to 8 bases, leaving 9 bases not matched to a gene. CDR3 residues: CASGRGRSDEQFF. CDR3 nucleotides: TGTGCCAGCGGGAGGGGTCGCAGTGATGAGCAGTTCTTC.

This chain uses TRBV6-6 with TRBJ1-2, with a weak D call TRBD1 (6 bases). This CDR3 has 15 residues. Germline V CDR1 and CDR2: MNHNY, SVGAGI (reference sequence). Trimming cost V 6 bases and J 4 bases, with 18 bases left between them. The CDR3 loop reads CASSPRGGLSYGYTF. In nucleotides, the CDR3 is TGTGCCAGCAGCCCCCGAGGGGGGCTGAGCTATGGCTACACCTTC.

This chain joins TRBV7-8 and TRBJ1-3; 9 bases agree with TRBD1. The CDR3 runs to 18 residues. The germline CDR1 and CDR2 sequences are SGHVS and FQNEAQ. V lost 2 bases to trimming and J lost 0 bases; unmatched junction nucleotides: 8. CDR3 sequence reads: CASSLSWTGAYSGNTIYF. In DNA, the CDR3 is TGTGCCAGCAGCTTAAGTTGGACAGGGGCTTACTCTGGAAACACCATATATTTT.

V and J are TRBV2 and TRBJ1-1; no definite D call. This CDR3 comprises 14 residues. Germline V gene data show CDR1 as SNHLY and CDR2 as FYNNEI. V lost 2 bases to trimming and J lost 1 base, with 8 bases between them. The CDR3 reads CASSELPANTEAFF. In DNA form, the CDR3 reads TGTGCCAGCAGTGAACTTCCTGCGAACACTGAAGCTTTCTTT.

This clone was seen once. The chain links TRBV7-3 to TRBJ1-1; D uncertain. This CDR3 has 13 residues. CDR1 SGHTA and CDR2 FQGTGA come from the germline V gene. Trimming stripped 5 bases from V and 9 bases from J, with 16 bases between. The CDR3 is CASSPGPTGQAFF. In DNA, the CDR3 is TGTGCCAGCAGCCCTGGACCGACCGGACAAGCTTTCTTT. The full variable domain, rest sourced from reference TRBV7-3 and TRBJ1-1, is GAGVSQTPSNKVTEKGKYVELRCDPISGHTALYWYRQSLGQGPEFLIYFQGTGAADDSGLPNDRFFAVRPEGSVSTLKIQRTERGDSAVYLCASSPGPTGQAFFGQGTRLTVV.

This rearrangement joins TRBV27 to TRBJ2-2; tentatively, D is TRBD1 (5 bases). The CDR3 is 17 amino acids. Germline-derived CDR1 and CDR2 are MNHEY and SMNVEV (reference sequence). Between the trimmed V and J ends, which lost 3 bases and 0 bases, there was a span of 14 bases. This CDR3 reads CASSFTGRVSNTGELFF. In nucleotides, the CDR3 is TGTGCCAGCAGTTTTACAGGACGTGTCTCGAACACCGGGGAGCTGTTTTTT.

The chain joins TRBV7-3 to TRBJ2-5; a weak D match, TRBD2 (6 bases). Trimming removed 2 bases at V and 1 base at J, with 8 bases between. This CDR3 region has 14 residues. Germline V CDR1 and CDR2: SGHTA, FQGTGA. In DNA form, the CDR3 reads TGTGCCAGCAGCTTAGGGGGGACCCAAGAGACCCAGTACTTC. This sequence encodes CASSLGGTQETQYF. The whole variable domain, filled in from reference TRBV7-3 and TRBJ2-5, reads GAGVSQTPSNKVTEKGKYVELRCDPISGHTALYWYRQSLGQGPEFLIYFQGTGAADDSGLPNDRFFAVRPEGSVSTLKIQRTERGDSAVYLCASSLGGTQETQYFGPGTRLLVL.

This rearrangement joins TRBV6-1 to TRBJ2-1; the D call may be TRBD1 or TRBD2 (5 bases each). CDR3 length: 12 residues. The germline gives CDR1 MNHNS, CDR2 SASEGT. V lost 5 bases to trimming and J lost 15 bases, with 17 bases between them. CDR3 in amino acids: CASSRGDQLGFF. As DNA, the CDR3 is TGTGCCAGCAGTCGGGGCGACCAGCTAGGGTTCTTC.

The table lists this clone with a count of one. The V gene is TRBV9, the J gene TRBJ2-5; TRBD2 matches 8 bases. V was clipped by 1 base and J by 5 bases; unmatched bases: 10. The length of the CDR3 is 16 residues. The germline CDR1 and CDR2 sequences are SGDLS and YYNGEE. The CDR3 DNA reads as TGTGCCAGCAGCGTACAGGGAGCGGGAGCAGGGGAGACCCAGTACTTC. This encodes CASSVQGAGAGETQYF. Full variable domain (missing parts from reference TRBV9 and TRBJ2-5): DSGVTQTPKHLITATGQRVTLRCSPRSGDLSVYWYQQSLDQGLQFLIQYYNGEERAKGNILERFSAQQFPDLHSELNLSSLELGDSALYFCASSVQGAGAGETQYFGPGTRLLVL.

This clone was seen a single time. J is TRBJ2-1 and V is TRBV5-1, with TRBD2 matching over 12 bases. The germline V gene has CDR1 SGHRS and CDR2 YFSETQ. Trimming at V came to 4 bases and at J to 3 bases, leaving 5 bases not matched to a gene. The CDR3 length is 16 residues. CDR3 region: CASSGRTSGDYNEQFF. As DNA, the CDR3 is TGCGCCAGCAGCGGGAGGACTAGCGGGGACTACAATGAGCAGTTCTTC.

The gene calls are TRBV7-2 and TRBJ2-4; TRBD2 might be the D (6 bases). Germline assignment: CDR1 SGHTA and CDR2 FQGNSA. Trimming pared 1 base from V and 2 bases from J, leaving 9 bases between. The CDR3 consists of 15 residues. The DNA of the CDR3 is TGTGCCAGCAGCTTAGTGGAGGGTACCAAAAACATTCAGTACTTC. It codes for CASSLVEGTKNIQYF.

This chain joins TRBV5-1 and TRBJ2-5; maybe TRBD2 (6 bases). V was shortened by 4 bases and J by 5 bases, with 18 bases between the two germline ends. This CDR3 is built from 15 residues. The germline CDR1 and CDR2 sequences are SGHRS and YFSETQ. The CDR3 is CASSPSGVEYETQYF. The CDR3 DNA follows: TGCGCCAGCAGCCCCTCGGGGGTAGAATATGAGACCCAGTACTTC.

As for this clone: This sample includes further DNA sequences coding for the same CDR3. V is TRBV29-1 and J is TRBJ2-3, with TRBD2 as a possible D gene (7 bases). Trimming cost V 3 bases and J 3 bases, with 13 bases left between them. CDR1 SQVTM and CDR2 ANQGSEA come from the germline V gene. The CDR3 covers 14 residues. CDR3 sequence reads: CSVEGGRGTDTQYF. CDR3 DNA sequence: TGCAGCGTTGAGGGGGGGCGGGGAACAGATACGCAGTATTTT.

The sample holds one count of this clone. The rearrangement links TRBV5-5 to TRBJ1-2; D is uncertain. Germline assignment: CDR1 SGHKS and CDR2 YYEKEE (reference sequence). V lost 4 bases, J lost 0 bases, and 10 bases lay in between. The CDR3 is made up of 14 amino acids. The CDR3 protein is CASSGRTANYGYTF. The CDR3 DNA sequence: TGTGCCAGCAGCGGGCGTACTGCTAACTATGGCTACACCTTC. Together with reference TRBV5-5 and TRBJ1-2, the CDR3 gives the full variable domain: DAGVTQSPTHLIKTRGQQVTLRCSPISGHKSVSWYQQVLGQGPQFIFQYYEKEERGRGNFPDRFSARQFPNYSSELNVNALLLGDSALYLCASSGRTANYGYTFGSGTRLTVV.